A single T cell receptor beta chain is shown here with its context. This entry is derived from a study of T cell responses to AZD1222 COVID-19 vaccine. Looked up from germline, CDR1 is LNHDA and CDR2 is SQIVND (reference sequence). CDR3 length: 14 amino acids. V lost 6 bases and J lost 3; bases outside the gene matches: 7. The repertoire was sequenced with immunoSEQ multiplex PCR; TCRdb's copy has only in-frame clones and lacks some. The data show more than 150,000 clones, roughly 92% seen once. This sample comprised peripheral blood, obtained on day 0 of AZD1222 vaccination. This chain connects TRBV19 to TRBJ2-7, with TRBD2 identical over 8 bases. This clonotype was obtained from an adult in good health. The CDR3 here is CASSPWAGGYEQYF. The CDR3 bases are TGTGCCAGTAGCCCTTGGGCGGGAGGCTACGAGCAGTACTTC.